Shown below are 13 T cell receptor beta chains from a single sample sequenced in a study of cytomegalovirus exposure and HLA in healthy donors. Sequencing was performed with immunoSEQ multiplex PCR; in TCRdb, only in-frame clones are kept and a portion is missing. The sample holds 150,000 or so clones, 85% to 90% seen once. The sample comprised PBMCs. These receptors were taken from a woman aged 25 to 39 in good health and CMV-seropositive.

CDR3 sequence (DNA): TGTGCCAGCAGTTTGATGACAGGCGGCTACACCTTC. Translation: CASSLMTGGYTF. J is TRBJ1-2 and V is TRBV28; a weak D match, TRBD1 (6 bases). Between the trimmed V and J ends, which lost 3 bases and 8 bases, there was a span of 10 bases. The CDR3 has 12 residues. The germline CDR1 and CDR2 sequences are MDHEN and SYDVKM.

V usage is TRBV5-4 and J usage is TRBJ2-3; TRBD1 aligns across 9 bases. The germline CDR1 and CDR2 sequences are SGHNT and YYREEE (reference sequence). J was trimmed by 4 bases and V by 3 bases; bases with no gene match: 12. This CDR3 has 17 amino acids. CDR3 sequence: CASSSGTTGGLADTQYF. CDR3 DNA sequence: TGTGCCAGCAGCTCAGGGACGACAGGGGGATTAGCAGATACGCAGTATTTT.

V is TRBV18 and J is TRBJ2-7; D perhaps matches TRBD1 (6 bases). Germline CDR1 and CDR2: KGHSH and LQKENI. V lost 3 bases and J 1 base, leaving 22 bases between the germline ends. CDR3 length: 18 residues. The CDR3 loop reads CASSPLARGPSNSYEQYF. In DNA, the CDR3 is TGTGCCAGCTCACCGTTAGCCAGGGGCCCCTCAAATTCCTACGAGCAGTACTTC.

CDR3 amino acids: CASSQVRRENEQFF. CDR3 bases: TGTGCCAGCAGCCAAGTACGGCGGGAGAATGAGCAGTTCTTC. J is TRBJ2-1 and V is TRBV14; TRBD2 matches at 7 bases. V shed 1 base, J shed 7 bases, and the junction held 4 bases outside the gene matches. Looked up from germline, CDR1 is SGHDN and CDR2 is FVKESK. This CDR3 has 14 amino acids. Variable domain in full (rest from reference TRBV14 and TRBJ2-1): EAGVTQFPSHSVIEKGQTVTLRCDPISGHDNLYWYRRVMGKEIKFLLHFVKESKQDESGMPNNRFLAERTGGTYSTLKVQPAELEDSGVYFCASSQVRRENEQFFGPGTRLTVL.

V and J are TRBV19 and TRBJ2-7, with D hard to call. Germline V gives CDR1 LNHDA, CDR2 SQIVND (reference sequence). This CDR3 has 14 amino acids. The V and J ends lost 1 base and 5 bases respectively, with 12 bases between them. Here the CDR3 reads CASSIAHLRDEQYF. CDR3 sequence (DNA): TGTGCCAGTAGTATAGCACACCTACGGGACGAGCAGTACTTC.

This clone was recorded once. The V and J genes are TRBV6-6 and TRBJ2-5; 7 nucleotides match TRBD2. This CDR3 comprises 14 residues. Germline V gene lookup returns CDR1 MNHNY and CDR2 SVGAGI (reference sequence). V lost 2 bases, J lost 4 bases, and 4 bases stayed unmatched. For the CDR3, the DNA is TGTGCCAGCAGTTACCGGACTAGGGGAGAGACCCAGTACTTC. This sequence encodes CASSYRTRGETQYF.

DNA for the CDR3: TGTGCCAGCAGTGAAGTCCGGGTACTCTCAGATGAGCAGTTCTTC. Translated: CASSEVRVLSDEQFF. The J gene is TRBJ2-1, the V gene TRBV6-1; no clear D. With 1 base removed from V and 8 bases from J, the gap between germline ends came to 15 bases. The CDR3 is 15 amino acids. In germline, CDR1 is MNHNS, CDR2 SASEGT.

This clone was picked up one time. This rearrangement joins TRBV6-5 to TRBJ1-3; D possibly corresponds to TRBD1 (6 bases). The CDR3 spans 15 residues. V was trimmed by 4 bases and J by 0 bases, leaving 10 bases between them. The germline V gene encodes CDR1 MNHEY and CDR2 SVGAGI. This CDR3 is CASSFDRSSGNTIYF. DNA for the CDR3: TGTGCCAGCAGTTTCGACAGGTCCTCTGGAAACACCATATATTTT.

The chain combines TRBV5-1 with TRBJ2-3, with D perhaps TRBD2 (6 bases). V was clipped by 4 bases and J by 5 bases, with 14 bases between them. Germline lookup yields CDR1 SGHRS and CDR2 YFSETQ. The CDR3 contains 14 residues. This CDR3 reads CASSPGVPLDTQYF. The CDR3 region has the DNA TGCGCCAGCAGCCCGGGGGTCCCGCTAGATACGCAGTATTTT.

The chain joins TRBV7-9 to TRBJ1-6; a weak D match, TRBD1 (6 bases). The CDR3 loop spans 17 amino acids. Trimming removed 1 base from V and 7 bases from J, with 17 bases in between. Per the germline V gene, CDR1 is SEHNR and CDR2 is FQNEAQ (reference sequence). The CDR3 loop is CASSLVSWQGPNSPLHF. In DNA form, the CDR3 reads TGTGCCAGCAGCTTAGTCTCCTGGCAGGGGCCAAATTCACCCCTCCACTTT.

This rearrangement joins TRBV18 to TRBJ1-3; 7 bases are shared with TRBD1. This CDR3 region has 15 residues. Germline V gene lookup returns CDR1 KGHSH and CDR2 LQKENI. V shed 0 bases and J 5 bases; nucleotides not matched to a gene: 4. This CDR3 reads CASSPPAGGRNTIYF. CDR3 nucleotides: TGTGCCAGCTCACCACCGGCAGGGGGTCGAAACACCATATATTTT.

CDR3: CASSLAPRTSGSYEQFF. The CDR3, as DNA: TGCGCCAGCAGCCTCGCCCCCAGGACTAGCGGGAGTTATGAGCAGTTCTTC. The rearrangement uses TRBV4-1 and TRBJ2-1; 13 positions agree with TRBD2. Per the germline V gene, CDR1 is MGHRA and CDR2 is YSYEKL. This CDR3 has 17 residues. V lost 4 bases to trimming and J lost 8 bases; unmatched junction nucleotides: 11.

This chain connects TRBV28 to TRBJ2-2; D unresolved. The CDR3 runs to 12 residues. The germline V gene encodes CDR1 MDHEN and CDR2 SYDVKM. The V end lost 3 bases, the J end lost 10 bases, and 9 bases lay between the germline ends. Here the CDR3 reads CASSFLGSELFF. As DNA, the CDR3 is TGTGCCAGCAGTTTTCTGGGCTCGGAGCTGTTTTTT. The complete variable domain, with remaining parts taken from reference TRBV28 and TRBJ2-2, reads DVKVTQSSRYLVKRTGEKVFLECVQDMDHENMFWYRQDPGLGLRLIYFSYDVKMKEKGDIPEGYSVSREKKERFSLILESASTNQTSMYLCASSFLGSELFFGEGSRLTVL.